These 8 T cell receptor beta chains were all obtained from the same sample, sequenced in a study of technical replicates of blood from several donors. TCRdb's copy holds only in-frame clones and misses some; the assay was immunoSEQ multiplex PCR. Of tens of thousands of clones in the sample, 80% to 95% were seen once. The sequencing input was T cells isolated from PBMCs. These receptors were collected from a human donor in good health.

J is TRBJ2-3 and V is TRBV11-2; TRBD1 matches at 7 bases. This CDR3 region has 15 residues. V was clipped by 5 bases and J by 6 bases; unmatched bases: 11. The germline gives CDR1 SGHAT, CDR2 FQNNGV. The CDR3 here is CASSTGQDLEDTQYF. The CDR3 DNA reads TGTGCCAGCAGCACTGGACAGGACCTGGAGGATACGCAGTATTTT.

The J gene is TRBJ2-1, the V gene TRBV6-5, with 7 bases lining up with TRBD2. With V trimmed by 6 bases and J by 7 bases, 9 bases remained unmatched. CDR3 length: 14 amino acids. The germline V gene encodes CDR1 MNHEY and CDR2 SVGAGI. The chain's CDR3 is CASSPKTSRNEQFF. For the CDR3, the DNA is TGTGCCAGCAGCCCTAAGACTAGCAGGAATGAGCAGTTCTTC.

This chain connects TRBV6-4 to TRBJ2-1; 11 bases are a match to TRBD2. The CDR3 extends over 14 amino acids. Losses at the gene ends were 8 bases for V and 6 bases for J; bases not matched to a gene: 6. Germline assignment: CDR1 MRHNA and CDR2 SNTAGT. The CDR3 DNA reads TGTGCCAGCGGAACTAGCGGGAGTTCCAATGAGCAGTTCTTC. It yields the protein CASGTSGSSNEQFF.

The rearrangement uses TRBV5-5 and TRBJ2-3; D gene ambiguous. Trimming left V 3 bases short and J 2 bases short, with 4 bases between. Germline values: CDR1 SGHKS, CDR2 YYEKEE (reference sequence). CDR3 length: 12 amino acids. The CDR3, as DNA: TGTGCCAGCAGCTCCTACACAGATACGCAGTATTTT. It yields the protein CASSSYTDTQYF.

J is TRBJ2-7 and V is TRBV4-2, with 7 bases fitting TRBD2. Germline-derived CDR1 and CDR2 are LGHNA and YNFKEQ. The junction had 2 bases not matched to a gene; V was cut back by 4 bases and J by 2 bases. The CDR3 covers 13 residues. Written as DNA, the CDR3 is TGTGCCAGCAGCCTGCGGGAGACCTACGAGCAGTACTTC. This sequence encodes CASSLRETYEQYF.

Here the CDR3 reads CASSLRLTKKDRGTEAFF. The CDR3 region has the DNA TGTGCCAGCAGCTTGAGACTTACAAAAAAGGACAGGGGAACTGAAGCTTTCTTT. V gene TRBV5-6 combines with J gene TRBJ1-1; 9 bases match TRBD1. This CDR3 contains 18 residues. The ends lost 1 base at V and 5 bases at J; junction bases unmatched: 15. Germline CDR1 is SGHDT and CDR2 is YYEEEE.

The chain employs TRBV7-3 and TRBJ2-3; 11 nucleotides align to TRBD2. Germline CDR1 reads SGHTA; CDR2 reads FQGTGA. This CDR3 region has 16 residues. Trimming took 2 bases from V and 5 from J; bases not matched to a gene: 6. The CDR3 region is CASSLYIAGGLDTQYF. CDR3 nucleotide sequence: TGTGCCAGCAGCTTATATATAGCGGGAGGGTTAGATACGCAGTATTTT.

The CDR3 DNA reads as TGTGCCAGCAGTTTATCGGTCCCACGAAGCACCTACGAGCAGTACTTC. This encodes CASSLSVPRSTYEQYF. This chain links TRBV27 with TRBJ2-7; no definite D call. Germline V CDR1 and CDR2: MNHEY, SMNVEV (reference sequence). Trimming removed 0 bases from V and 2 bases from J, with 14 bases in between. The CDR3 has 16 amino acids.